This TCR beta chain was retrieved from a study of cytomegalovirus exposure and HLA in healthy donors. Primers: 60 Vbeta forward and 13 Jbeta reverse. Produced via immunoSEQ multiplex PCR; TCRdb's table is partial and in-frame only. The table includes over 200,000 clones, around 88% detected once. Germline trimming cut 1 base from V and 7 bases from J; bases unmatched to any gene: 4. The germline V gene encodes CDR1 SGHTA and CDR2 FQGNSA. CDR3 length: 16 residues. Sample: PBMCs. The sequence was collected from a woman in her late teens or twenties in good health and CMV-seronegative. The chain uses TRBV7-2 and TRBJ2-1; 13 bases are a match to TRBD2. Here the CDR3 DNA reads TGTGCCAGCAGCTTAGAAGGGACTAGCGGGATTAATGAGCAGTTCTTC. Its translation: CASSLEGTSGINEQFF.